A selection of T cell receptor beta chains follows, all from one sample in a study of shared clonotypes between healthy human individuals. Measured with immunoSEQ multiplex PCR; TCRdb has only the in-frame clones, and not every one. The sample holds under 1,100,000 clones, about 80% seen once. Input material: memory CD4+ T cells from PBMCs. The receptors shown here come from a man aged 18 to 35 in good health. Some clones in this sample may be carry-over from other donors' samples. CDR3s include the opening cysteine and the closing phenylalanine or tryptophan. The D gene is left open where the match is weak. Expanded clones are given a class, and other clones once, few, many or no size at all.

j_call d_call clone_size cdr3_length v_call cdr3_nt cdr3_aa
TRBJ2-1 - - 16 TRBV7-3 TGTGCCAGCAGCCGACTGGTGAGCAGCGCCTACAATGAGCAGTTCTTC CASSRLVSSAYNEQFF
TRBJ1-1 - - 13 TRBV6-5 TGTGCCAGCAGTTACAATAAGGACAGTGAAGCTTTCTTT CASSYNKDSEAFF
TRBJ2-5 TRBD2 many 16 TRBV15 TGTGCCACCAGCAGAGGGGGCGGGGGGTATAAGGAGACCCAGTACTTC CATSRGGGGYKETQYF
TRBJ1-1 - few 13 TRBV27 TGTGCCAGCAGTCGGGCCCCCCAGGGTGAAGCTTTCTTT CASSRAPQGEAFF
TRBJ2-1 TRBD2 - 17 TRBV5-1 TGCGCCAGCAGCTACGGGACTAGCGGGAGGCTGGGCAATGAGCAGTTCTTC CASSYGTSGRLGNEQFF
TRBJ2-4 TRBD2 - 21 TRBV4-3 TGCGCCAGCAGCCAAGATTTTTCTCCTAGCGGTACCAAAATAGCCAAAAACATTCAGTACTTC CASSQDFSPSGTKIAKNIQYF
TRBJ2-7 - many 11 TRBV20-1 TGCAGTGCCCACGGGAGTTACGAGCAGTACTTC CSAHGSYEQYF
TRBJ2-5 - - 15 TRBV7-9 TGTGCCAGCAGCCCGGGCGGACAGTTCAGGGAGACCCAGTACTTC CASSPGGQFRETQYF
TRBJ2-2 - - 13 TRBV28 TGTGCCAGCCTCTCTGGCGGGACCGGGGAGCTGTTTTTT CASLSGGTGELFF
TRBJ2-2 TRBD2 - 14 TRBV10-3 TGTGCCATCCTAAGCGGGAGAGACACCGGGGAGCTGTTTTTT CAILSGRDTGELFF
TRBJ1-2 TRBD1 - 15 TRBV2 TGTGCCAGCAGCGACAGGGGGAATGGCCCCTATGGCTACACCTTC CASSDRGNGPYGYTF
TRBJ2-5 - few 15 TRBV5-1 TGCGCCAGCAGCTTGGCCGGGACACTCCAAGAGACCCAGTACTTC CASSLAGTLQETQYF
TRBJ2-5 - - 15 TRBV9 TGTGCCAGCAGCGTATCTGCTGTGAATCAAGAGACCCAGTACTTC CASSVSAVNQETQYF
TRBJ2-1 TRBD2 - 15 TRBV6-4 TGTGCCAGCAGTGGTCTGGCTAGCGGATACAATGAGCAGTTCTTC CASSGLASGYNEQFF
TRBJ2-1 - - 15 TRBV19 TGTGCCAGTAGTATAGAGATAGCAGGGTACAATGAGCAGTTCTTC CASSIEIAGYNEQFF
TRBJ2-1 - - 14 TRBV19 TGTGCCAGTAGTCCCGGTCACGTGTTCGGTGAGCAGTTCTTC CASSPGHVFGEQFF
TRBJ2-7 - - 14 TRBV6-4 TGTGCCAGAACCGGTGGGCGGGTCTCCTACGAGCAGTACTTC CARTGGRVSYEQYF
TRBJ2-2 TRBD1 - 15 TRBV28 TGTGCCAGCGGAGGGGGGACAGGAATTACCGGGGAGCTGTTTTTT CASGGGTGITGELFF
TRBJ2-5 TRBD2 - 15 TRBV7-9 TGTGCCAGCAGCGATATAGGACTAGCGGGAGAGACCCAGTACTTC CASSDIGLAGETQYF
TRBJ1-5 - - 15 TRBV2 TGTGCCAGCAGTGAATCTAGGGGATCGGTTCAGCCCCAGCATTTT CASSESRGSVQPQHF
TRBJ2-5 - - 13 TRBV14 TGTGCCAGCAGCCAAGATCTCACAGAGACCCAGTACTTC CASSQDLTETQYF
TRBJ2-5 - - 18 TRBV21-1 TGTGCCAGCAGCAAAAAAGAAGGGACTAGCGGGCTCCAAGAGACCCAGTACTTC CASSKKEGTSGLQETQYF
TRBJ2-1 - - 15 TRBV11-2 TGTGCCAGCAGCTTAGTTGAAGGGGTTAACAATGAGCAGTTCTTC CASSLVEGVNNEQFF
TRBJ2-4 - - 15 TRBV5-1 TGCGCCAGCAGCTCGTCACTGGGCGGTGAAAACATTCAGTACTTC CASSSSLGGENIQYF
TRBJ2-7 TRBD2 - 14 TRBV7-3 TGTGCCAGCAGCGTCGGGACTAGCGGGAGCCCTACCGATTTC CASSVGTSGSPTDF
TRBJ1-1 TRBD1 - 14 TRBV7-9 TGTGCCAGCAGCTCCGGGACAGGTGCTACTGAAGCTTTCTTT CASSSGTGATEAFF
TRBJ2-3 TRBD2 - 17 TRBV5-1 TGCGCCAGCAGCCCGGGTAAAACTAGCGGGAGTTCAGATACGCAGTATTTT CASSPGKTSGSSDTQYF
TRBJ2-7 - - 14 TRBV27 TGTGCCAGCAGTTTATCCGACAGGTCCTACGAGCAGTACTTC CASSLSDRSYEQYF
TRBJ2-1 - - 13 TRBV7-2 TGTGCCAGCAGCTTGGGCTTACGGGATGAGCAGTTCTTC CASSLGLRDEQFF
TRBJ2-3 TRBD2 - 17 TRBV9 TGTGCCAGCAGCGCCGGGACTAGCGGGAGGTGGATAGATACGCAGTATTTT CASSAGTSGRWIDTQYF
TRBJ2-7 TRBD2 - 15 TRBV4-2 TGTGCCAGCAGCCTTTCTAGCGGCAGCTCCTACGAGCAGTACTTC CASSLSSGSSYEQYF
TRBJ2-7 - many 16 TRBV5-4 TGTGCCAGCAGCTTGGAAAGGGGACGAAGCTCCTACGAGCAGTACTTC CASSLERGRSSYEQYF
TRBJ2-2 - - 15 TRBV9 TGTGCCAGCAGCGCACACAGCGAGAACACCGGGGAGCTGTTTTTT CASSAHSENTGELFF
TRBJ2-1 TRBD2 - 17 TRBV27 TGTGCCAGCCAAATCGAACGGCGACTAGCGGTTACCAATGAGCAGTTCTTC CASQIERRLAVTNEQFF
TRBJ2-7 - - 14 TRBV18 TGTGCCAGCTCACCTGCCCCAGGGGCCTACGAGCAGTACTTC CASSPAPGAYEQYF
TRBJ1-2 TRBD1 - 15 TRBV28 TGTGCCAGCAGGGCTACCGGGACAGGGGCCCGGGGCTACACCTTC CASRATGTGARGYTF
TRBJ1-4 - once 13 TRBV29-1 TGCAGCGTTGCCGGACAGAACCATGAAAAACTGTTTTTT CSVAGQNHEKLFF
TRBJ2-3 - - 15 TRBV10-1 TGCGCCAGCAGCCTCGCCCGGATCGGCACAGATACGCAGTATTTT CASSLARIGTDTQYF
TRBJ1-1 - - 11 TRBV30 TGTGCCTGGAGGGCAGAACAACGAGCTTTCTTT CAWRAEQRAFF
TRBJ2-7 - once 17 TRBV18 TGTGCCAGCTCACCAGAGCACCGGGACTCGGACCGTTCGGGGCAGTACTTC CASSPEHRDSDRSGQYF
TRBJ2-3 - - 13 TRBV27 TGTGCCAGCGCTCTAGGCAGCACAGATACGCAGTATTTT CASALGSTDTQYF
TRBJ2-1 - - 11 TRBV20-1 TGCAGTGCTAGAGATTTCGTGGAGCAGTTCTTC CSARDFVEQFF
TRBJ2-2 TRBD1 - 18 TRBV4-3 TGCGCCAGCAGCCAAGAACCCCCCCGGACAGGGGACACCGGGGAGCTGTTTTTT CASSQEPPRTGDTGELFF
TRBJ2-7 - - 19 TRBV21-1 TGTGCCAGCAGCAAAGGCTTAGCGGGAGGGCCAGGGGTAGGCTACGAGCAGTACTTC CASSKGLAGGPGVGYEQYF
TRBJ1-1 - few 13 TRBV14 TGTGCCAGCAGCTTCGACTCTAACACTGAAGCTTTCTTT CASSFDSNTEAFF
TRBJ2-2 - - 13 TRBV6-5 TGTGCCAGCAGTTACTCGGGTGTCGGGGAGCTGTTTTTT CASSYSGVGELFF
TRBJ2-1 - - 14 TRBV9 TGTGCCAGCAGCGCCGCGACTATGTACAATGAGCAGTTCTTC CASSAATMYNEQFF
TRBJ2-2 - once 16 TRBV2 TGTGCCAGCAGTGAAGCTCCTAGGGGTAACACCGGGGAGCTGTTTTTT CASSEAPRGNTGELFF
TRBJ2-7 TRBD1 - 14 TRBV5-4 TGTGCCAGCAGCTTGACTCCCTCAGGGGGCGAGCAGTACTTC CASSLTPSGGEQYF
TRBJ2-7 - few 14 TRBV5-1 TGCGCCAGCCGCCCCTGGACAGAGACCCACGAGCAGTACTTC CASRPWTETHEQYF
TRBJ1-5 - - 13 TRBV7-3 TGTGCCAGCAGCCAAGACCTTAATCAGCCCCAGCATTTT CASSQDLNQPQHF
TRBJ2-1 - few 17 TRBV19 TGTGCCAGTAGTACGACGCTGGCGGAGAGCTCCTACAATGAGCAGTTCTTC CASSTTLAESSYNEQFF
TRBJ2-7 - - 13 TRBV29-1 TGCAGCGTTGTGGCAAAAAACTCCTACGAGCAGTACTTC CSVVAKNSYEQYF
TRBJ1-4 - - 14 TRBV18 TGTGCCAGCTCACCAGCCGCAACTAATGAAAAACTGTTTTTT CASSPAATNEKLFF
TRBJ2-7 - - 11 TRBV6-4 TGTGCCAGCAGTGGCGGCGGCGAGCAGTACTTC CASSGGGEQYF
TRBJ1-2 - - 17 TRBV28 TGTGCCAGCAGTACCCGGGGCCAGGGGAACCCGAACTATGGCTACACCTTC CASSTRGQGNPNYGYTF
TRBJ2-7 TRBD1 - 16 TRBV18 TGTGCCAGCTCACCTGGGACAGGGGTAGGGACCTACGAGCAGTACTTC CASSPGTGVGTYEQYF
TRBJ2-5 - many 13 TRBV4-1 TGCGCCACCGGGGACCCCCGAGGGGAGACCCAGTACTTC CATGDPRGETQYF